This T cell receptor beta chain originates from a study of blood T cells in healthy people across ages. General observations from the study: Donor CMV status, an unknown factor, possibly confounded changes in expanded clonotypes. Strong correlation existed between TCR beta diversity and naive T cell percentage. Unsorted PBMCs prevented conclusive naive versus antigen-experienced comparison.

The CDR3 length is 12 residues. The ends lost 3 bases at V and 6 bases at J; junction bases unmatched: 2. The germline CDR1 and CDR2 sequences are SGDLS and YYNGEE. This clonotype was detected a few times. What it recognizes is unknown. PCR was performed a second time for roughly 7 to 11 cycles using a sample-barcoded 5' primer and a J-beta primer mix. Every sample returned 2.5 million or more CDR3-containing paired-end reads. TCRdb reprocessed the 5' RACE reads with MiXCR, giving one entry per CDR3 protein. The sample holds about 680,000 distinct CDR3 sequences; more than 40% are singletons and the top ten take under 35%.

Input material: blood. The receptor was isolated from a woman in her sixties or seventies in good health. The rearrangement uses TRBV9 and TRBJ2-7, with 8 bases fitting TRBD2. The CDR3, as DNA: TGTGCCAGCAGCGCCGCGGGGGGCGAGCAGTACTTC. Its translation: CASSAAGGEQYF.